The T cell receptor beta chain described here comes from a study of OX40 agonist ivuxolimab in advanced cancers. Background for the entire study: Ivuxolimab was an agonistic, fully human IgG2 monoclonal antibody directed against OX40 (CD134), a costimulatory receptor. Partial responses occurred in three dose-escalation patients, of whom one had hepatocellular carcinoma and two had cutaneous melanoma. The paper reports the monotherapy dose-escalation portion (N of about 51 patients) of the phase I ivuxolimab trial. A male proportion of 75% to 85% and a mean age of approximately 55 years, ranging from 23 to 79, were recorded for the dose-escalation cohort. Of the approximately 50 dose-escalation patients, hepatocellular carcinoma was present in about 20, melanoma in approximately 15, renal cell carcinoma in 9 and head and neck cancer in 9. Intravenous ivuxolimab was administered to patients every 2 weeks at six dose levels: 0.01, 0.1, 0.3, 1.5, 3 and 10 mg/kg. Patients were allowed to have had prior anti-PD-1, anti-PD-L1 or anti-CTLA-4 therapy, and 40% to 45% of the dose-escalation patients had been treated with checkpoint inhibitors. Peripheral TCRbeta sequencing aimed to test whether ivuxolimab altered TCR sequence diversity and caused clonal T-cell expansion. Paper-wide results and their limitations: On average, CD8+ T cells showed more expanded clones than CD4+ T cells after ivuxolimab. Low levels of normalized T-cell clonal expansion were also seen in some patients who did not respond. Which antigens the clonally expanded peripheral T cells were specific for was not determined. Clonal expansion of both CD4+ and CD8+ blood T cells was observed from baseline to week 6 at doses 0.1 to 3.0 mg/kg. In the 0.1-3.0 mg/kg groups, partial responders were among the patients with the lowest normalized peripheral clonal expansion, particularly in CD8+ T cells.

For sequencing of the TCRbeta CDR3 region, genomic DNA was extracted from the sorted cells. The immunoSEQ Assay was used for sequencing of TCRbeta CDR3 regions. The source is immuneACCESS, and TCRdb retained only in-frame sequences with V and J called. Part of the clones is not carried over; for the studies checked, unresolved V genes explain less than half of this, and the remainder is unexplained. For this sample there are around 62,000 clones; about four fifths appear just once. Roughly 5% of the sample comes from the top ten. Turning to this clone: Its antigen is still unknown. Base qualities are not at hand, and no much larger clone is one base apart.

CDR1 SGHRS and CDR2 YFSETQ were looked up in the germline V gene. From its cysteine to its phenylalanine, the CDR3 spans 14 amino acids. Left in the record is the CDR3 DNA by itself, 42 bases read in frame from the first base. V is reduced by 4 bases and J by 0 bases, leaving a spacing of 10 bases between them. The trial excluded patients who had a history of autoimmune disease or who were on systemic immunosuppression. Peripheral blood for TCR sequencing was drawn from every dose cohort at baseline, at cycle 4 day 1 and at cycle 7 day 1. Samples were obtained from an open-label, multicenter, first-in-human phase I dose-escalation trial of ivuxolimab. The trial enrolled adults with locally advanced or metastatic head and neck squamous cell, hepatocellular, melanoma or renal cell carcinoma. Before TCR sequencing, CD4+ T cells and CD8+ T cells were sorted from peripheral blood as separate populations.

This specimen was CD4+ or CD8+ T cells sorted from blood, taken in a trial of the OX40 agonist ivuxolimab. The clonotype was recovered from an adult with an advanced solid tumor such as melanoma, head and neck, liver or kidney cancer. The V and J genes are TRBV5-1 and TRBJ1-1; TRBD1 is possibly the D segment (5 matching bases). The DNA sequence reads TGCGCCAGCAGCGCGACAGTTATGAACACTGAAGCTTTCTTT. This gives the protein CASSATVMNTEAFF. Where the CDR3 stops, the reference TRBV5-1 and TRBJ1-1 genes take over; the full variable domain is KAGVTQTPRYLIKTRGQQVTLSCSPISGHRSVSWYQQTPGQGLQFLFEYFSETQRNKGNFPGRFSGRQFSNSRSEMNVSTLELGDSALYLCASSATVMNTEAFFGQGTRLTVV.